The rows below give T cell receptor beta chains drawn from one sample of a study of metastatic and nonmetastatic thyroid tumors. TCRdb called clones again from the PCR reads with MiXCR. The table records approximately 38,000 clones, roughly 26% of them present only once. Sequenced sample: blood. The receptor set was obtained from a female donor with papillary thyroid cancer or a benign thyroid nodule (not recorded which). Some clones in this sample may be carry-over from other donors' samples. Each CDR3 is given with its conserved first and last residue. Each record gives: D gene, V gene, J gene, clone size, CDR3 DNA, CDR3 protein. D genes are given only for firm matches. The listing skips clone size in some rows; elsewhere it reads once, few, many or a size class.

NA	TRBV5-1	TRBJ2-3	NA	TGCGCCAGCATCTACAGGGTCACAGATACGCAGTATTTT	CASIYRVTDTQYF
TRBD1	TRBV9	TRBJ1-3	many	TGTGCCAGCAGCCTCGACAGGGCCCATTCGGGAAACACCATATATTTT	CASSLDRAHSGNTIYF
TRBD2	TRBV20-1	TRBJ2-1	once	TGCAGTGCTGAGGGAACTAGCGGGAGGGCCCCTGAGCAGTTCTTC	CSAEGTSGRAPEQFF
NA	TRBV11-2	TRBJ2-1	many	TGTGCCAGCAGCTCAATGGGTGAGCAGTTCTTC	CASSSMGEQFF
TRBD1	TRBV30	TRBJ2-7	NA	TGTGCCTGGAGGTACCGGGACAGGTTCTCCGAGCAGTACTTC	CAWRYRDRFSEQYF
TRBD1	TRBV7-9	TRBJ1-4	NA	TGTGCCAGCAAAGACAGGGAAGATGAAAAACTGTTTTTT	CASKDREDEKLFF
NA	TRBV30	TRBJ2-5	NA	TGTGCCTGGAGTCCACGCAGGGTCCGGGGGACCCAGTACTTC	CAWSPRRVRGTQYF
NA	TRBV27	TRBJ1-6	NA	TGTGCCAGCAGTTCCCTTTTCGGGGATTCACCCCTCCACTTT	CASSSLFGDSPLHF
NA	TRBV5-1	TRBJ1-2	NA	TGCGCCAGTCGGGACTCCAGTCCTAACTATGGCTACACCTTC	CASRDSSPNYGYTF
NA	TRBV27	TRBJ1-1	NA	TGTGCCAGCAGTTTATGGGGCACTATGAACACTGAAGCTTTCTTT	CASSLWGTMNTEAFF
NA	TRBV11-2	TRBJ2-5	many	TGTGCCAGCAGCTTAGATCACCTTGGGGCGGGGCGCTTTGAGACCCAGTACTTC	CASSLDHLGAGRFETQYF
NA	TRBV28	TRBJ1-1	NA	TGTGCCAGCAGTTTCCCCCTAAGGGGAGAGAACACTGAAGCTTTCTTT	CASSFPLRGENTEAFF
NA	TRBV6-1	TRBJ1-6	NA	TGTGCCAGCAGTGAGGCGGGAGGGCCAGGGCCTTCCTATTCACCCCTCCACTTT	CASSEAGGPGPSYSPLHF
NA	TRBV3-1	TRBJ2-7	many	TGTGCCAGCAGCCACCACCCGCGATCTAGTTACGAGCAGTACTTC	CASSHHPRSSYEQYF
TRBD1	TRBV20-1	TRBJ1-5	many	TGCAGTGCTGCTCCCGGGACAGGGCAGTATCAGCCCCAGCATTTT	CSAAPGTGQYQPQHF
NA	TRBV6-2/TRBV6-3	TRBJ2-1	few	TGTGCCAGCAGCCCCGGGACTTACAATGAGCAGTTCTTC	CASSPGTYNEQFF
TRBD1	TRBV11-2	TRBJ2-2	NA	TGTGCCAGCAGTGATACCACCGGGACAGGGAGCCCCGGGGAGCTGTTTTTT	CASSDTTGTGSPGELFF
TRBD1	TRBV27	TRBJ2-7	NA	TGTGCCAGCACGGGGACAGGGGGCAGCTACGAGCAGTACTTC	CASTGTGGSYEQYF
TRBD2	TRBV20-1	TRBJ2-5	NA	TGCAGTGCTAGGTCCCATAGCGGGAGGGCCCCAGGGACCCAGTACTTC	CSARSHSGRAPGTQYF
NA	TRBV11-2	TRBJ2-7	few	TGTGCCAGCAGCTTAGATCTGGGGTCCAGAGGGGGTAAATACGAGCAGTACTTC	CASSLDLGSRGGKYEQYF
TRBD2	TRBV5-1	TRBJ2-2	many	TGCGCCAGCAGCTTGGGAATAGCGGGGAACACCGGGGAGCTGTTTTTT	CASSLGIAGNTGELFF
NA	TRBV19	TRBJ2-2	few	TGTGCCAGCACAGTGACCGCTATCACCGGGGAGCTGTTTTTT	CASTVTAITGELFF
TRBD1	TRBV2	TRBJ2-1	NA	TGTGCCAGCAGAGGACAGGGGAACTCCTACAATGAGCAGTTCTTC	CASRGQGNSYNEQFF
TRBD2	TRBV28	TRBJ2-3	NA	TGTGCCAGCAGTTCGACTAGCGCTACTAGCACAGATACGCAGTATTTT	CASSSTSATSTDTQYF
NA	TRBV5-1	TRBJ2-5	many	TGCGCCAGCGGGGATGAAGAGACCCAGTACTTC	CASGDEETQYF
NA	TRBV9	TRBJ2-1	few	TGTGCCAGCAGCGTAGTTCGGCAGAGGGACAATGAGCAGTTCTTC	CASSVVRQRDNEQFF